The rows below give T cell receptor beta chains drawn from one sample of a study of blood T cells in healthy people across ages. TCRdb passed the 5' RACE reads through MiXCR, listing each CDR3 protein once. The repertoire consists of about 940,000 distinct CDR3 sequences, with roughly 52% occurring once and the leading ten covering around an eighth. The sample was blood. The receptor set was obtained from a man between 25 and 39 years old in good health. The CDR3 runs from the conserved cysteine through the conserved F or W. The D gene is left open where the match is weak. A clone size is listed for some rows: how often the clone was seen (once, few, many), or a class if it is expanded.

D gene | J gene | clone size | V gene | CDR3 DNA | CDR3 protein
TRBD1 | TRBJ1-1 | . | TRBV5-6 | TGTGCCAGCTTGCAGGGGGTCACGAACACTGAAGCTTTCTTT | CASLQGVTNTEAFF
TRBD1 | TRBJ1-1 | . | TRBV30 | TGTGCCTTAGAAACAGGGGGGAGCACTGAAGCTTTCTTT | CALETGGSTEAFF
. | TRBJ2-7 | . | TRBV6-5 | TGTGCCAGCGGTTACTCGTCGGGGGGCTTTCCCTACGAGCAGTACTTC | CASGYSSGGFPYEQYF
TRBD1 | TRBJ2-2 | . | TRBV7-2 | TGTGCCAGCAGCTTATTTAGGGACAGGAGAAACACCGGGGAGCTGTTTTTT | CASSLFRDRRNTGELFF
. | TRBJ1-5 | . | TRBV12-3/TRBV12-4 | TGTGCCAGCAGTTCAATGGGGTACGGCAATCAGCCCCAGCATTTT | CASSSMGYGNQPQHF
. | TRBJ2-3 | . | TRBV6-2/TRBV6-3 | TGTGCCAGCAGTTACTCCCTAGCATCGGGCACAGATACGCAGTATTTT | CASSYSLASGTDTQYF
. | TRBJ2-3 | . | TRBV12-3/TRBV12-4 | TGTGCCAGCAGACTCCGACTCAGGGGGGGGGGAGATACGCAGTATTTT | CASRLRLRGGGDTQYF
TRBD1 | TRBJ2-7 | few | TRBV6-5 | TGTGCCAGCAGTTACTCGGACAGGGCCTACGAGCAGTACTTC | CASSYSDRAYEQYF
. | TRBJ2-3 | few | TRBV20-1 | TGCAGTGCTAGAGAGGGGGGCAGGTTTGCAGATACGCAGTATTTT | CSAREGGRFADTQYF
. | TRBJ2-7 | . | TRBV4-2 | TGTGCCAGCAGCCAAGAAAGGTCCCCCTACGAGCAGTACTTC | CASSQERSPYEQYF
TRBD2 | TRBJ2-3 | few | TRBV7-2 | TGTGCCAGCAGCTCGAGTAGCGGGGGGGCCGTAGATACGCAGTATTTT | CASSSSSGGAVDTQYF
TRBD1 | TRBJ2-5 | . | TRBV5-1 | TGCGCCAGCAGCACGACCCCCGGACAGGGAATGGTAGAGACCCAGTACTTC | CASSTTPGQGMVETQYF
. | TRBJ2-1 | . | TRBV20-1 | TGCAGTGCTAGAGAACAGGGCCTTTTGGATGAGCAGTTCTTC | CSAREQGLLDEQFF
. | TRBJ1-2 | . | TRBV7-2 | TGTGCCAGCAGCTTAACAGGGCCCTCGAGCTACACCTTC | CASSLTGPSSYTF
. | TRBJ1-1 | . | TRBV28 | TGTGCCAGCATCACGGACCTGATTCACGAAGCTTTCTTT | CASITDLIHEAFF
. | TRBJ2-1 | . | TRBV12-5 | TGTGCTAGTGGGGAGGGAACCTACAATGAGCAGTTCTTC | CASGEGTYNEQFF
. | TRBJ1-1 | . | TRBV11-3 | TGTGCCAGCAGCTTAAAGGCCGTGAACACTGAAGCTTTCTTT | CASSLKAVNTEAFF
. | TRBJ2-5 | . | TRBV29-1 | TGCAGCGTTGGAATGAGGGAGACCCAGTACTTC | CSVGMRETQYF
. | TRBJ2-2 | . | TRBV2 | TGTGCCAGCAGTGTGATCGGGGGGCGGACCGGGGAGCTGTTTTTT | CASSVIGGRTGELFF
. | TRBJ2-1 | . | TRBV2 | TGTGCCAGCAGTGAAGCGTGGACACATCCATACAATGAGCAGTTCTTC | CASSEAWTHPYNEQFF
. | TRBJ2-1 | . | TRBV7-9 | TGTGCCAGCAGCTTAGACTACATCAATGAGCAGTTCTTC | CASSLDYINEQFF
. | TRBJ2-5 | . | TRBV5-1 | TGCGCCAGCAGCTTGAACATTCGAGGTTCCCGAGAGACCCAGTACTTC | CASSLNIRGSRETQYF
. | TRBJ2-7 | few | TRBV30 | TGTGCCTGGAGTGTAGGTAGGGCCGAGCAGTACTTC | CAWSVGRAEQYF
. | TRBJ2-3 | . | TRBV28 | TGTGCCAGCAGCTTTTCAGTTAGGTCGGCTAGCACAGATACGCAGTATTTT | CASSFSVRSASTDTQYF
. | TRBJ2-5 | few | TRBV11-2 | TGTGCCAGCCTCAAGCAAGAGACCCAGTACTTC | CASLKQETQYF